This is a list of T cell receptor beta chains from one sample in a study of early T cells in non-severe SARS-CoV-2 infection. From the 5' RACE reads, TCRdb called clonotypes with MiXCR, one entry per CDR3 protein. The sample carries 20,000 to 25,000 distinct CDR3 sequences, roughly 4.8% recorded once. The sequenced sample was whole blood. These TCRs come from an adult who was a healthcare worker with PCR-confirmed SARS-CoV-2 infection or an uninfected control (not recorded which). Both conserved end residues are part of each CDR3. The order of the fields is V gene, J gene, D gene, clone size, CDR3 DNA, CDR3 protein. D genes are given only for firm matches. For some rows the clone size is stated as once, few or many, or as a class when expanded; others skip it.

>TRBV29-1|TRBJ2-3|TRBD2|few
TGCAGCGCCCTAGCGGGAGCGTCCGGGGATACGCAGTATTTT
CSALAGASGDTQYF
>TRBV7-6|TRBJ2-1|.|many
TGTGCCAGCAGCTTCGGGGCGGGTACCTACAATGAGCAGTTCTTC
CASSFGAGTYNEQFF
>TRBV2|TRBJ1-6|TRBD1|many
TGTGCCAGCAGCAGGGGGACCCAGAGGAATTCACCCCTCCACTTT
CASSRGTQRNSPLHF
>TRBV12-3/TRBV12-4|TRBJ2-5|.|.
TGTGCCAGCAGCGAGGGAAAGCCCGTGTACCAAGAGACCCAGTACTTC
CASSEGKPVYQETQYF
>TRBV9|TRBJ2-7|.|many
TGTGCCAGCAGCGCCAGGGGATCCCCCTACGAGCAGTACTTC
CASSARGSPYEQYF
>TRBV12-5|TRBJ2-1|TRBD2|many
TGTGCTAGTGGCCAAGAACGAGCGGGGGCGGTCGATGAGCAGTTCTTC
CASGQERAGAVDEQFF
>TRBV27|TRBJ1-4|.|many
TGTGCCAGCCGCCCGACAGGATTTGGTGAAAAACTGTTTTTT
CASRPTGFGEKLFF
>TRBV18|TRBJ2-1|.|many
TGTGCCAGCTCACCAGGGTTAGAAAATGAGCAGTTCTTC
CASSPGLENEQFF
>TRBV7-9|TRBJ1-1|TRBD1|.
TGTGTCAGCAGCATGCAGGGGGCGACTGAAGCTTTCTTT
CVSSMQGATEAFF
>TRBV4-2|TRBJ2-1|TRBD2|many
TGTGCCAGCAGCCAAGATAATCGACGCGAGCGGGGATCCAATGAGCAGTTCTTC
CASSQDNRRERGSNEQFF
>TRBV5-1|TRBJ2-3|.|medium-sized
TGCGCCAGCAGCTTGCGGCCAGAAGACACGGATACGCAGTATTTT
CASSLRPEDTDTQYF
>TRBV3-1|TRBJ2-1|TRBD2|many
TGTGCCACCGAGCGGGGGGGAACCGAGCAGTTCTTC
CATERGGTEQFF
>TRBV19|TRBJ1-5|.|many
TGTGCCAGTAGTGAACGGGGGAATAGCAATCAGCCCCAGCATTTT
CASSERGNSNQPQHF
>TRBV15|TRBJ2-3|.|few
TGTGCCACCAGCAGATACACAGATACGCAGTATTTT
CATSRYTDTQYF
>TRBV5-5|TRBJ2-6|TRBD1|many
TGTGCCAGCAGCTTGGTTGGGACAGCAAGCTCTGGGGCCAACGTCCTGACTTTC
CASSLVGTASSGANVLTF
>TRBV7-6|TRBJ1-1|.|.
TGTGCCAGCAGCTTGGGGACCCAGATTGATGAAGCTTTCTTT
CASSLGTQIDEAFF
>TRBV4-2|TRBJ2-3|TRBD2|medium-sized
TGTGCCAGCAGCCAAGCTGTGGGCGGGGGGACAGATACGCAGTATTTT
CASSQAVGGGTDTQYF
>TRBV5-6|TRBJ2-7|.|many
TGTGCCAGCAGCTTGGGACGGAACTACGAGCAGTACTTC
CASSLGRNYEQYF
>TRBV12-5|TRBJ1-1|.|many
TGTGCTAGTGATTTAGAGGACGGATACACTGAAGCTTTCTTT
CASDLEDGYTEAFF
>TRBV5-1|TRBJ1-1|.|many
TGCGCCAGCAGCGGGAGTTTTTACGAAGCTTTCTTT
CASSGSFYEAFF
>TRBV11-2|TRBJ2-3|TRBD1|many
TGTGCCAGCAGCGCCGGGACAGAGGGGGTTACGCAGTATTTT
CASSAGTEGVTQYF
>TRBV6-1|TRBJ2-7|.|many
TGTGCCAGCAGGACTAGGGGGACCTACGAGCAGTACTTC
CASRTRGTYEQYF
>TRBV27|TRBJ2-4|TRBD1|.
TGTGCCAGCAGACAAACCGGGACAGACATTTTTAAAAACATTCAGTACTTC
CASRQTGTDIFKNIQYF
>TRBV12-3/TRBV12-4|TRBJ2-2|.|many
TGTGCCAGCAACGAACAGGGAGAGCTTAGCGGGGAGCTGTTTTTT
CASNEQGELSGELFF
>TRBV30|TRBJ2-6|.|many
TGTGCCTGGAGCCTCTCTGGGGCCAACGTCCTGACTTTC
CAWSLSGANVLTF
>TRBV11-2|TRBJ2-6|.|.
TGTGCCAGCAGCTTGGATTCTGGGGCCAACGTCCTGACTTTC
CASSLDSGANVLTF
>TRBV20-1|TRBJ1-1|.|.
TGCAGTGCGCTCCCCGGGGCCCAGTTATGGGTTTTCTTT
CSALPGAQLWVFF
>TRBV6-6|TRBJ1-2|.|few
TGTGCCAGCAGCCTTAAGGGCTATGGCTACACCTTC
CASSLKGYGYTF
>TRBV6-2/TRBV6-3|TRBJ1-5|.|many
TGTGCCAGCAGTTTAGACAGGACTCAGCCCCAGCATTTT
CASSLDRTQPQHF
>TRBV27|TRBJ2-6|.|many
TGTGCCAGCAGTCTGGTGGGGGCCAACGTCCTGACTTTC
CASSLVGANVLTF
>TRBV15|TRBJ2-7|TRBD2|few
TGTGCCACCAGCAGAGGTCGGACTAGCGGGGGTCGACACGAGCAGTACTTC
CATSRGRTSGGRHEQYF
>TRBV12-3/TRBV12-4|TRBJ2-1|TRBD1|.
TGTGCCAGCAGTTTGCTACAGGGGGCTGTTGATGAGCAGTTCTTC
CASSLLQGAVDEQFF
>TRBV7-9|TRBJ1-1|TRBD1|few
TGTGCCAGCAGCTTGACAGGGGAGGGTGAAGCTTTCTTT
CASSLTGEGEAFF